This TCR beta chain originates from a study of OX40 agonist ivuxolimab in advanced cancers. As for the study more broadly: Ivuxolimab was a fully human IgG2 agonistic monoclonal antibody targeting the costimulatory receptor OX40 (CD134). Intravenous ivuxolimab was administered to patients every 2 weeks at six dose levels: 0.01, 0.1, 0.3, 1.5, 3 and 10 mg/kg. Of the 50 or so patients in dose escalation, 19 had hepatocellular carcinoma, some 15 had melanoma, 9 had renal cell carcinoma and 9 had head and neck cancer. The dose-escalation cohort was 80% to 90% male with a mean age of about 60 years, ranging from roughly 20 to 85. Prior anti-PD-1, anti-PD-L1 or anti-CTLA-4 therapy was permitted, and approximately 39% of dose-escalation patients had received checkpoint inhibitors. Partial responses were achieved by three dose-escalation patients, of whom one had hepatocellular carcinoma and two had cutaneous melanoma. The purpose of peripheral TCRbeta sequencing was to test whether ivuxolimab changed TCR sequence diversity and led to clonal T-cell expansion. The monotherapy dose-escalation portion (N ≈ 56 patients) of the phase I ivuxolimab trial is reported in the paper.

The trial excluded patients who had a history of autoimmune disease or were on systemic immunosuppression. Peripheral blood for TCR sequencing was collected from all dose cohorts at baseline, on cycle 4 day 1, and on cycle 7 day 1. The samples were taken from a phase I, first-in-human, multicenter, open-label dose-escalation trial of ivuxolimab. Adults with locally advanced or metastatic head and neck squamous cell, hepatocellular, melanoma or renal cell carcinoma were enrolled in the trial. CD4+ and CD8+ T cells were sorted separately from peripheral blood before TCR sequencing. From the germline V gene (reference sequence), CDR1 is MNHEY and CDR2 is SMNVEV. V is reduced by 4 bases and J by 2 bases, leaving a spacing of 14 bases between them. CDR3 length: 15 amino acids, cysteine to phenylalanine. Only the CDR3 DNA stays, 45 bases, in frame from base 1. On this clone itself: Its specific antigen is unknown. No qualities accompany the bases; no much larger clone lies one base away.

To sequence the TCRbeta CDR3 region, genomic DNA was isolated from the sorted cells. The immunoSEQ Assay was used to sequence the TCRbeta CDR3 regions. Here the immuneACCESS table is served through TCRdb, limited to in-frame sequences with V and J called. Missing clones are a known gap in these copies; in checked studies unresolved V genes cover under half, and the rest lacks a known reason. This sample has 75,000 to 80,000 clones in its table, and 94% of those were observed once. The ten biggest clones cover 20% of the sample. The paper as a whole reports these results and caveats: In partial responders in the 0.1-3.0 mg/kg groups, normalized peripheral clonal expansion was found to be among the lowest, especially among CD8+ T cells. Low levels of normalized T-cell clonal expansion were also seen in some patients who did not respond. Which antigens the clonally expanded peripheral T cells were specific for was not determined. After ivuxolimab, more expanded clones were found on average in CD8+ T cells than in CD4+ T cells. At doses from 0.1 to 3.0 mg/kg, clonal expansion was seen in both CD4+ and CD8+ blood T cells between baseline and week 6.

The TCR sequence derives from an adult with an advanced solid tumor such as melanoma, head and neck, liver or kidney cancer. This specimen was CD4+ or CD8+ T cells sorted from blood, taken in a trial of the OX40 agonist ivuxolimab. The rearrangement joined TRBV27 to TRBJ2-5; no D gene is confidently identified. The CDR3 corresponds to CASSYLRKGQETQYF. The sequence in DNA is TGTGCCAGCAGTTACCTAAGGAAGGGTCAAGAGACCCAGTACTTC.